A selection of T cell receptor beta chains follows, all from one sample in a study of human T cells and chemical hapten exposure. TCRdb passed the RACE reads through MiXCR, listing each CDR3 protein once. Of 200,000 to 300,000 distinct CDR3 sequences listed, more than 6.5% are singletons. The sequencing used whole blood, collected in connection with sensitization to the hapten diphenylcyclopropenone (DPC). The origin of the receptors is a woman aged 40 to 55 with alopecia areata. Some clones in this sample may be carry-over from other donors' samples. Each CDR3 is given with its conserved first and last residue.

V	J	CDR3
TRBV14	TRBJ2-3	CASSQEAGVGADTQYF
TRBV6-2/TRBV6-3	TRBJ1-2	CASSHQTDGYTF
TRBV7-2	TRBJ2-7	CASSSSQTYEQYF
TRBV2	TRBJ1-6	CGIGGRGNSPLHF
TRBV7-2	TRBJ2-1	CASSASGDEQFF
TRBV7-9	TRBJ2-7	CASSLPSSYEQYF
TRBV5-1	TRBJ2-1	CASSPSGRAVNEQFF
TRBV24-1	TRBJ2-3	CATSGDRVRTDTQYF
TRBV6-5	TRBJ2-2	CASSWMSLAGELFF
TRBV15	TRBJ2-4	CATSSARTRRYF
TRBV10-3	TRBJ2-2	CAISEPGVNTGELFF
TRBV5-1	TRBJ1-4	CASSLTGDRTEKLFF
TRBV28	TRBJ2-2	CASSFFGNANTGELFF
TRBV28	TRBJ1-2	CASSPPPYRTLGYGYTF
TRBV5-1	TRBJ2-6	CASSLKEAGANVLTF
TRBV9	TRBJ2-5	CASSASAGTSGETQYF
TRBV25-1	TRBJ2-1	CASSAMTEQFF
TRBV6-5	TRBJ2-2	CASSYPPSGTGELFF
TRBV2	TRBJ1-1	CASTKSEGTEAFF
TRBV6-4	TRBJ2-3	CASPGQGASKTDTQYF
TRBV20-1	TRBJ2-7	CSARDPLAIEQYF
TRBV12-3/TRBV12-4	TRBJ1-3	CASSLRVSGNTIYF
TRBV7-9	TRBJ2-1	CASSSAGSPLNEQFF
TRBV11-2	TRBJ2-7	CASSARQDHYEQYF
TRBV20-1	TRBJ1-2	CSARDLMGQFVGYTF
TRBV7-2	TRBJ1-2	CASSFQDASAGYTF
TRBV11-2	TRBJ1-1	CASSLNAENTEAFF
TRBV7-2	TRBJ1-6	CASSYSPHNSPLHF
TRBV4-3	TRBJ1-4	CASSLLTGAEKLFF